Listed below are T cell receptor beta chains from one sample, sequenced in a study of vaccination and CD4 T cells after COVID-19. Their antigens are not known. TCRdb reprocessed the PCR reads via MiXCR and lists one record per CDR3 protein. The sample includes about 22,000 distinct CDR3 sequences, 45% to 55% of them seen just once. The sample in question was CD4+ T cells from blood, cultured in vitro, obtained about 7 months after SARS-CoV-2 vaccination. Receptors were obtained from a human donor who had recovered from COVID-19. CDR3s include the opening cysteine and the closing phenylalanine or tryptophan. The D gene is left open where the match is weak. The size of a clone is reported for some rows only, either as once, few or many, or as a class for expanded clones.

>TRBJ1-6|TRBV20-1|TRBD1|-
CSASRGRGSPLHF
TGCAGTGCTAGCAGGGGGCGCGGGTCACCCCTCCACTTT
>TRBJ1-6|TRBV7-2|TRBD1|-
CASSRKHRGLHF
TGTGCCAGCAGCCGCAAGCACAGGGGCCTCCACTTT
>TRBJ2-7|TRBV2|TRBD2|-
CASTAGGPAEYF
TGTGCCAGCACGGCGGGGGGGCCGGCAGAGTACTTC
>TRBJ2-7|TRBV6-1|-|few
CASSDYSGYEQYF
TGTGCCAGCAGCGATTACAGCGGCTACGAGCAGTACTTC
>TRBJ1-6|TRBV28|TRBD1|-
CASRGGQGAFPLGSPLHF
TGTGCCAGCAGAGGCGGACAGGGGGCCTTCCCGCTGGGTTCACCCCTCCACTTT
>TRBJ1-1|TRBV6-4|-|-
CASTWLEAFF
TGTGCCAGCACGTGGCTGGAAGCTTTCTTT
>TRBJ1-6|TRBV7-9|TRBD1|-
CASSHGTAYSPLHF
TGTGCCAGCAGCCACGGGACAGCCTATTCACCCCTCCACTTT
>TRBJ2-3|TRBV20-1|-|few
CSAPVGNTDTQYF
TGCAGTGCACCCGTGGGGAACACAGATACGCAGTATTTT
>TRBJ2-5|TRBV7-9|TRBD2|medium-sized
CASSSGTSGSVWETQYF
TGTGCCAGCAGCTCCGGGACTAGCGGGAGTGTCTGGGAGACCCAGTACTTC
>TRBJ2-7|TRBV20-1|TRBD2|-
CSARVPLAGGSLGYEQYF
TGCAGTGCTAGAGTACCACTAGCGGGGGGGTCTCTGGGGTACGAGCAGTACTTC
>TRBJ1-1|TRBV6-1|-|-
CASRSRDIVTEAFF
TGTGCCAGCAGATCGCGGGACATAGTAACTGAAGCTTTCTTT
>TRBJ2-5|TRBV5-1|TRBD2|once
CASSPLAVAGAETQYF
TGCGCCAGCAGCCCCCTGGCCGTAGCGGGAGCAGAGACCCAGTACTTC
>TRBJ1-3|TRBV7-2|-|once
CASSFVRDTIYF
TGTGCCAGCAGCTTCGTTAGGGACACCATATATTTT
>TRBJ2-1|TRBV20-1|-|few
CSARSFDNEQFF
TGCAGTGCTAGATCTTTCGACAATGAGCAGTTCTTC
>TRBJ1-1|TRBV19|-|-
CASSWPRGGLDTEAFF
TGTGCCAGTAGTTGGCCCAGGGGCGGGCTGGACACTGAAGCTTTCTTT
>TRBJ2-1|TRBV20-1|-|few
CSASGGSSYNEQFF
TGCAGTGCTAGTGGCGGCAGCTCCTACAATGAGCAGTTCTTC
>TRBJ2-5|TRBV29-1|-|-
CSVMGVVFGETQYF
TGCAGCGTTATGGGAGTAGTCTTTGGAGAGACCCAGTACTTC
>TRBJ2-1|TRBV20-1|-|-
CSARRLMNEQFF
TGCAGTGCTAGACGTCTGATGAATGAGCAGTTCTTC
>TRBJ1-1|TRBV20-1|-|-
CSAPGTSWNTEAFF
TGCAGTGCTCCCGGGACATCTTGGAACACTGAAGCTTTCTTT
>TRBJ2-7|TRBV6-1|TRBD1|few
CASGYRGPIEQYF
TGTGCCAGCGGGTACAGGGGGCCGATCGAGCAGTACTTC
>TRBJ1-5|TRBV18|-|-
CASSPGGAGNQPQHF
TGTGCCAGCTCACCGGGGGGCGCGGGCAATCAGCCCCAGCATTTT
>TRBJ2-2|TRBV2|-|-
CASSDGRRATGELFF
TGTGCCAGCAGTGATGGGAGGAGGGCCACCGGGGAGCTGTTTTTT
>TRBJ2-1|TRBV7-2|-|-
CASSSQGQSYNEQFF
TGTGCCAGCAGCTCACAGGGCCAGTCCTACAATGAGCAGTTCTTC
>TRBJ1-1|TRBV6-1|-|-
CASSTGRVSLAFF
TGTGCCAGCAGCACCGGGAGGGTGAGTTTGGCTTTCTTT
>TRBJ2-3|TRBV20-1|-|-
CSAREASTDTQYF
TGCAGTGCTAGAGAGGCCAGCACAGATACGCAGTATTTT
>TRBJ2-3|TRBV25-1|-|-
CASSELRGGADTQYF
TGTGCCAGCAGTGAGTTGCGCGGTGGAGCAGATACGCAGTATTTT